Following are 8 T cell receptor beta chains from one sample sequenced in a study of metastatic and nonmetastatic thyroid tumors. With MiXCR, TCRdb called clones anew from the PCR reads. The sample holds under 35,000 clones; more than 15% are singletons and the top ten take 4.5% to 5.5%. Prior to thyroid surgery, none of the patients had received any treatment. Material for sequencing was blood. The receptors were gathered from a female donor with papillary thyroid cancer or a benign thyroid nodule (not recorded which). Some clones in this sample may be carry-over from other donors' samples.

This clone has more than one count but fewer than ten. This may be a read error: a much more frequent sequence differs by one nucleotide. The same CDR3 also results from other DNA sequences found in this sample. The rearrangement links TRBV12-3 or TRBV12-4 to TRBJ2-4, with a possible D match to TRBD2 (5 bases). The CDR3 totals 13 residues. V was clipped by 5 bases and J by 5 bases, with 10 bases between them. The CDR3 DNA is TGTGCCAGCAGTACGGGGTTAGAAAACATTCAGTACTTC. It codes for CASSTGLENIQYF.

This clone was found many times. The chain joins TRBV5-6 to TRBJ1-4, with D uncertain. CDR1 and CDR2 (germline): SGHDT, YYEEEE. The CDR3 consists of 15 residues. Trimming shortened V by 0 bases and J by 6 bases, and 12 bases separated the two germline ends. The CDR3 bases are TGTGCCAGCAGCTTGGGTACAGCGATTCATGAAAAACTGTTTTTT. Translation gives CASSLGTAIHEKLFF.

This clone has just a few counts. V usage is TRBV5-5 and J usage is TRBJ2-1; weak D call: TRBD1 (6 bases). Germline V gene lookup returns CDR1 SGHKS and CDR2 YYEKEE (reference sequence). With 5 bases removed from V and 0 bases from J, the gap between germline ends came to 9 bases. The CDR3 has 14 amino acids. CDR3 region: CASSDRSSYNEQFF. The CDR3 region has the DNA TGTGCCAGCAGTGACAGGTCCTCCTACAATGAGCAGTTCTTC.

This clone has a count of ten or more. This chain uses TRBV27 with TRBJ2-1; D is unclear. V dropped 6 bases and J dropped 3 bases, with 9 bases sitting between them. This CDR3 region has 13 residues. Germline assignment: CDR1 MNHEY and CDR2 SMNVEV (reference sequence). Here the CDR3 DNA reads TGTGCCAGCAGATTAGGGAACTACAATGAGCAGTTCTTC. It specifies CASRLGNYNEQFF.

This clone was detected ten times or more. Other nucleotide sequences from this sample produce the same CDR3. The chain joins TRBV6-1 to TRBJ2-1; either TRBD1 or TRBD2 may fit D (7 bases each). The ends were cut back, 5 bases at V and 3 bases at J, with 11 bases in the middle. Germline CDR1 is MNHNS and CDR2 is SASEGT. The CDR3 is 14 amino acids. DNA of the CDR3: TGTGCCAGCAGTCGGGGGGACAGCTACAATGAGCAGTTCTTC. It translates to CASSRGDSYNEQFF.

This clone was seen repeatedly, ten times or more. The chain links TRBV20-1 to TRBJ1-5, with unresolved D. Germline values: CDR1 DFQATT, CDR2 SNEGSKA (reference sequence). V lost 3 bases, J lost 4 bases, and 13 bases lay in between. This CDR3 has 14 residues. The CDR3 here is CSASGERENQPQHF. The DNA of the CDR3 is TGCAGTGCTAGTGGAGAGAGGGAGAATCAGCCCCAGCATTTT.

By sample fraction, this clone is medium-sized (0.01 to 0.1%). The chain recombines TRBV5-1 with TRBJ2-7; 9 bases are a match to TRBD1. The CDR3 is 15 amino acids. The V and J ends lost 3 bases and 3 bases, in that order; junction bases with no gene match: 7. Germline CDR1 reads SGHRS; CDR2 reads YFSETQ. CDR3 loop: CASSSTGGTGYEQYF. CDR3 in DNA: TGCGCCAGCAGCTCAACAGGGGGCACAGGCTACGAGCAGTACTTC.

As to this clone: Relative to the germline gene, one junction end is altered; a read error may explain this. This rearrangement joins TRBV7-6 to TRBJ2-5; D gene ambiguous. The closer fit of TRBJ2-1 to the DNA end suggests the J call may be wrong. In germline, CDR1 is SGHVS, CDR2 FNYEAQ. The CDR3 has 13 residues. Written as DNA, the CDR3 is TGTGCCAGCAGCCGATCGCTAACGAATGATCAGTTCTTC. Translating it yields CASSRSLTNDQFF.